The entry that follows covers one TCR beta chain sequence. What it binds is not known. Sequencing libraries for TCR beta were prepared with iRepertoire HTBI primers and Arm-PCR of CDR3 regions. Each CDR3 protein gets one entry after TCRdb re-called the multiplex PCR reads with MiXCR. The data contain fewer than 650,000 distinct CDR3 sequences, under 20% of them singletons. Time point of the sample: newly diagnosed GD, antithyroid drugs for less than 3 months. There was RNA extracted from PBMCs, and the TCR library was made from it. The data belong to a study of regulatory T cells in long-lasting Graves disease. Whole-study results and caveats: Persistent disease exhibited a predilection for TRBV28, TRBJ1-2 and TRBJ2-5.

Germline CDR1 and CDR2: LNHDA and SQIVND (reference sequence). CDR3 length: 15 amino acids. J was trimmed by 3 bases and V by 6 bases; bases with no gene match: 7. These data are also associated with another study on T cells in Graves' hyperthyroidism and ophthalmopathy. This second study notes: Expanded thyroid clonotypes (above 0.001) were mostly also found in blood. Stable hyperthyroidism was told apart from ophthalmopathy by a model built on 13 V-J features.

This sequence was found in a woman aged 30 to 39 with Graves disease. The sample was peripheral blood mononuclear cells (PBMCs), taken at new diagnosis, from a patient treated with antithyroid drugs. The chain links TRBV19 to TRBJ2-1; TRBD2 agrees at 8 bases. The CDR3 sequence: CASRSPGGFYNEQFF. The CDR3 DNA reads TGTGCCAGTAGAAGTCCGGGAGGGTTCTACAATGAGCAGTTCTTC.